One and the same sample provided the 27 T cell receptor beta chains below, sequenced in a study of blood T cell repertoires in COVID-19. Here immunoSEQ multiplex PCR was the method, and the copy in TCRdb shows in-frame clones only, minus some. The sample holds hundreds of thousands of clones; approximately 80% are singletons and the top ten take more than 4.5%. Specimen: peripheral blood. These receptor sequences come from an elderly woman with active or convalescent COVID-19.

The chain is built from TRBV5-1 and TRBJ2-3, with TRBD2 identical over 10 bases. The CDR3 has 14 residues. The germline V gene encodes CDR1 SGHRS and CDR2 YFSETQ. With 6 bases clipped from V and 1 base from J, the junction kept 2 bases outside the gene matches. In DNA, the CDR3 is TGCGCCAGCAAGGGGACTAGCGGCACAGATACGCAGTATTTT. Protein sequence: CASKGTSGTDTQYF.

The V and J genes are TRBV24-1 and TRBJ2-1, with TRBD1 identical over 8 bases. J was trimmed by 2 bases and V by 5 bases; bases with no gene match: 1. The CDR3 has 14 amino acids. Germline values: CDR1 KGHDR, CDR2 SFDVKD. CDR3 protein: CATSGTGTYNEQFF. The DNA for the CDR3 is TGTGCCACCAGTGGGACAGGGACCTACAATGAGCAGTTCTTC.

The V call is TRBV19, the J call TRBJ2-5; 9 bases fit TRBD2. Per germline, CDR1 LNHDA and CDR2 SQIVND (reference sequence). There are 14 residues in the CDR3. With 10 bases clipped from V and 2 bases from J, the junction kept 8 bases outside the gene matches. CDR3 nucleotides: TGTGCCACGCAGGGACTAGCAGCTCAAGAGACCCAGTACTTC. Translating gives CATQGLAAQETQYF.

Here the CDR3 DNA reads TGTGCCAGCAGTGACCCCAACAGGGGCGAGGAGGCTTTCTTT. This sequence encodes CASSDPNRGEEAFF. The chain joins TRBV6-4 to TRBJ1-1; 7 bases align to TRBD1. Germline CDR1 and CDR2: MRHNA and SNTAGT. The V segment lost 2 bases and the J segment 11 bases; nucleotides outside the gene matches: 11. The CDR3 consists of 14 residues.

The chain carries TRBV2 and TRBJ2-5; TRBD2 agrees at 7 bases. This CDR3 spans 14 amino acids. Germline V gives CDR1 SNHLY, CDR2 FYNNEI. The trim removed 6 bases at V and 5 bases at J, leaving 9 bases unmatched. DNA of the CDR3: TGTGCCAGCAGCCTGGTTGGGGGAGGGGAGACCCAGTACTTC. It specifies CASSLVGGGETQYF.

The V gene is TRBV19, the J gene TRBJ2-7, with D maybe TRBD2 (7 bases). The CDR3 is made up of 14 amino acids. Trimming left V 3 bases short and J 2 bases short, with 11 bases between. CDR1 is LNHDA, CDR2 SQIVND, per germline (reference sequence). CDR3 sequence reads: CASSMGGATYEQYF. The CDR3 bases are TGTGCCAGTAGTATGGGGGGGGCCACCTACGAGCAGTACTTC.

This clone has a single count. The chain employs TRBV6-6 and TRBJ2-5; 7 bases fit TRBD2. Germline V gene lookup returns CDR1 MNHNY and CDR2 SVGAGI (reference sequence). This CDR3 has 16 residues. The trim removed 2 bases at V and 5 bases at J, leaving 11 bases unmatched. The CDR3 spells CASSYRAGARGETQYF. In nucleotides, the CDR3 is TGTGCCAGCAGTTACAGGGCGGGAGCCCGGGGGGAGACCCAGTACTTC.

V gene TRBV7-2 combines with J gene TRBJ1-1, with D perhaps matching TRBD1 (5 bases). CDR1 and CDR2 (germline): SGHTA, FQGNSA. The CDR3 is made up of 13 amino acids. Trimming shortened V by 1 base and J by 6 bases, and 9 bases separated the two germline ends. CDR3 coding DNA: TGTGCCAGCAGCTTAGTGGGGGGGTCTGAAGCTTTCTTT. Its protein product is CASSLVGGSEAFF.

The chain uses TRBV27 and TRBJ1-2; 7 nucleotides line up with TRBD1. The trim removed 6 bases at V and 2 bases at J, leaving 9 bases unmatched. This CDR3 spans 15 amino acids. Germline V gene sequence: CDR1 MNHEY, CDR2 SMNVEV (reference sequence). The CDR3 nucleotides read TGTGCCAGCAGCGGGGGCGGCAGGGGGAACTATGGCTACACCTTC. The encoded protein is CASSGGGRGNYGYTF.

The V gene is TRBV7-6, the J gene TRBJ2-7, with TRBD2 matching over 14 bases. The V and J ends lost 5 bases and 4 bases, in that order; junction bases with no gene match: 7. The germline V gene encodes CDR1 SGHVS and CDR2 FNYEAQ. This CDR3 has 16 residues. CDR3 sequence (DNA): TGTGCCAGCAGCACGGGACTAGCGGGAGTTGGTTACGAGCAGTACTTC. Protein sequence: CASSTGLAGVGYEQYF.

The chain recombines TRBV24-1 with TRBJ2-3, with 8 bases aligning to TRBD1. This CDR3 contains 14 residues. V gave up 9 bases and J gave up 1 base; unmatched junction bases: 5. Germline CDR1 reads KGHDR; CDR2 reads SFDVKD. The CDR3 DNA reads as TGTGCCACCGCCCCAGGGGGCGGCACAGATACGCAGTATTTT. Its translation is CATAPGGGTDTQYF.

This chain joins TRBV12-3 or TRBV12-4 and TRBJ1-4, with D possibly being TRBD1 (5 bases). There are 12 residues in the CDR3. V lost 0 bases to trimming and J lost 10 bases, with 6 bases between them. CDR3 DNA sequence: TGTGCCAGCAGTTTAGCGGGGCGAAAACTGTTTTTT. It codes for CASSLAGRKLFF.

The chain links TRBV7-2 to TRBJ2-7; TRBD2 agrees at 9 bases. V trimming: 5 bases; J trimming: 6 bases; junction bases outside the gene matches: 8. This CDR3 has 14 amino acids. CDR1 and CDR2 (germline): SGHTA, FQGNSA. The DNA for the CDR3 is TGTGCCAGCAGCCGGACTAGCGTAGCCTTCGAGCAGTACTTC. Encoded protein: CASSRTSVAFEQYF.

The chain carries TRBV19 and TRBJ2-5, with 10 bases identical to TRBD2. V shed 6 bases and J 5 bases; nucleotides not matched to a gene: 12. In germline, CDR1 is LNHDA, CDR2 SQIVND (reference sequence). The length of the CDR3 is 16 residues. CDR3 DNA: TGTGCCAGTAGGGCCACAGCGGGAGGGCCGAGGGAGACCCAGTACTTC. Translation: CASRATAGGPRETQYF.

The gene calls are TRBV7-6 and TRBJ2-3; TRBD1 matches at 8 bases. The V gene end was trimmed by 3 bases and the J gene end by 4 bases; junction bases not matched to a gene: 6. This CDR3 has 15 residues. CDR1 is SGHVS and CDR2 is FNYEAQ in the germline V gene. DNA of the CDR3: TGTGCCAGCAGCTTGCCAGGGGGCCCAGCAGATACGCAGTATTTT. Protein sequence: CASSLPGGPADTQYF.

CDR3 sequence reads: CATSRSYNEQFF. The CDR3 region has the DNA TGTGCCACCAGCAGGTCATACAATGAGCAGTTCTTC. The rearrangement uses TRBV15 and TRBJ2-1; D ambiguous. V lost 3 bases to trimming and J lost 4 bases, with 4 bases between them. CDR1 is LNHNV, CDR2 YYDKDF, per germline (reference sequence). The CDR3 is 12 residues long.

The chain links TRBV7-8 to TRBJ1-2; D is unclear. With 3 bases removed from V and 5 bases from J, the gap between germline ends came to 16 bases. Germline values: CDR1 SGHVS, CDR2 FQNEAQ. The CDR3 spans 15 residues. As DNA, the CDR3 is TGTGCCAGCAGCTTCAACGGGCGGCGAGGGTATGGCTACACCTTC. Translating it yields CASSFNGRRGYGYTF.

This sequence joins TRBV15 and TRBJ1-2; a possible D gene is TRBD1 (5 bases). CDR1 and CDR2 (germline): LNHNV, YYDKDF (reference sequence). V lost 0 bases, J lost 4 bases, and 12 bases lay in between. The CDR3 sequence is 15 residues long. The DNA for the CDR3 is TGTGCCACCAGCAGAGATCTCCAGGGCTTCTATGGCTACACCTTC. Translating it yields CATSRDLQGFYGYTF.

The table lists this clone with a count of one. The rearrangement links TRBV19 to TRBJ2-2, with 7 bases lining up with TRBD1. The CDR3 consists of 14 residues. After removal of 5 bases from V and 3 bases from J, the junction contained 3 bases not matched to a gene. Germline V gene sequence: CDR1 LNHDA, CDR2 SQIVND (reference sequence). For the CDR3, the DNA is TGTGCCAGTAGTGTGACAGGGTACACCGGGGAGCTGTTTTTT. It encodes CASSVTGYTGELFF.

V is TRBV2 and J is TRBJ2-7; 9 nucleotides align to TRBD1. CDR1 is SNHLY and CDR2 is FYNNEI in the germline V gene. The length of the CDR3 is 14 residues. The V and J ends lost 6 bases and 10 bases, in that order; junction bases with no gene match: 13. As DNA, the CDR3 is TGTGCCAGCAGGATGACAGGGGGATCCCAGGAACAGTACTTC. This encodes CASRMTGGSQEQYF.

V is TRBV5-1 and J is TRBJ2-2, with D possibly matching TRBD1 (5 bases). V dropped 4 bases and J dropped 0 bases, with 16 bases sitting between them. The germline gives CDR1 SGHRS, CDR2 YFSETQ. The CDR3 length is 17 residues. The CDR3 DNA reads TGCGCCAGCAGCCCCTACGTTGGGGCAACGAACACCGGGGAGCTGTTTTTT. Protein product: CASSPYVGATNTGELFF.

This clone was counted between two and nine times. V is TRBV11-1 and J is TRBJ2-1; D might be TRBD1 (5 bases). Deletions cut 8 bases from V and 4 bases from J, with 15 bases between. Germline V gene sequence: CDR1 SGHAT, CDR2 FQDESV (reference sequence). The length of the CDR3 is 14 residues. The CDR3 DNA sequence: TGTGCCAGCTCCACCGGCAGGGAATACAATGAGCAGTTCTTC. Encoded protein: CASSTGREYNEQFF.

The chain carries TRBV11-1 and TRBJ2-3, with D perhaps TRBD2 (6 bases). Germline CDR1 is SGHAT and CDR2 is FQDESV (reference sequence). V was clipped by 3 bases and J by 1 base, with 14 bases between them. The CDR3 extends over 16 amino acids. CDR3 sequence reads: CASSFLPGAGTDTQYF. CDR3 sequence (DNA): TGTGCCAGCAGCTTTCTTCCGGGAGCCGGCACAGATACGCAGTATTTT.

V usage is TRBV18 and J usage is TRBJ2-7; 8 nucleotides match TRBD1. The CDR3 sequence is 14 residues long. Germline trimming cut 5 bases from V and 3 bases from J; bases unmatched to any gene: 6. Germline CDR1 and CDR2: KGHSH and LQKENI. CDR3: CASSTRTGIYEQYF. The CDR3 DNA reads TGTGCCAGCTCAACCCGGACAGGGATCTACGAGCAGTACTTC.

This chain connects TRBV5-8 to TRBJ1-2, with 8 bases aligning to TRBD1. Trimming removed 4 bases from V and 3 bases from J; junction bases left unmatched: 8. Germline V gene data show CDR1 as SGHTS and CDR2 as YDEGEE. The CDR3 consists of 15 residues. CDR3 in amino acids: CASSRGQVVDYGYTF. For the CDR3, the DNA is TGTGCCAGCAGCCGGGGACAGGTTGTGGACTATGGCTACACCTTC.

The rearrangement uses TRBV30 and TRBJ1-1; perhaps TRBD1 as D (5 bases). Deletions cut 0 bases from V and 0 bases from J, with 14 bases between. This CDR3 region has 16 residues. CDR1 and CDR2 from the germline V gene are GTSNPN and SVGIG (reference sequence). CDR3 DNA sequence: TGTGCCTGGAGTGTCTCCAGGGTTATCATGAACACTGAAGCTTTCTTT. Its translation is CAWSVSRVIMNTEAFF.

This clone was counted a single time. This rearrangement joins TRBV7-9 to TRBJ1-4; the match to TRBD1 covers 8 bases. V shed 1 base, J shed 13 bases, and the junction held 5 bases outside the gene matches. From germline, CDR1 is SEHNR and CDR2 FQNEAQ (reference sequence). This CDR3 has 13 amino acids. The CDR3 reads CASSLVGQGLLFF. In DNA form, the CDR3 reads TGTGCCAGCAGCTTAGTAGGACAGGGATTACTGTTTTTT.